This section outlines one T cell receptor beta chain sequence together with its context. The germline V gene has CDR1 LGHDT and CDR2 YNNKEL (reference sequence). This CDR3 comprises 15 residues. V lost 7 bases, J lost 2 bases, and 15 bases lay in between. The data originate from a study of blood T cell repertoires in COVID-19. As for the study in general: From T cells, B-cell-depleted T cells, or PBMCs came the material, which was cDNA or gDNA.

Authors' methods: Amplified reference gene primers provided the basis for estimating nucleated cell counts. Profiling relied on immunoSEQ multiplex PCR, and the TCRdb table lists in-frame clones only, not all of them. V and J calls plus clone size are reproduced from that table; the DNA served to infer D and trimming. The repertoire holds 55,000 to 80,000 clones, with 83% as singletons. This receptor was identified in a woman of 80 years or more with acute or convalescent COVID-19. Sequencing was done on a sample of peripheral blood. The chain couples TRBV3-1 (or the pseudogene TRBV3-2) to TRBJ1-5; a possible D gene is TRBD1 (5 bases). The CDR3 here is CASTPGLGGNQPQHF. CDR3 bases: TGTGCCAGCACCCCGGGACTAGGAGGCAATCAGCCCCAGCATTTT.